This paragraph reports one T cell receptor beta chain. This sample was included in a study of blood T cell repertoires in COVID-19. For the study at large: COVID-19 samples from acute and convalescent phases originated in the United States, Italy and Spain. PBMCs, B-cell-depleted T cells, or T cells were the source of the cDNA or gDNA that made up the material.

In the authors' workflow: Amplification of reference gene primers was used by the study to estimate nucleated cell counts. The repertoire was sequenced with immunoSEQ multiplex PCR; TCRdb's copy has only in-frame clones and lacks some. V and J calls and clone size are those listed in that table; D and trimming were worked out from the DNA. The data show roughly 40,000 clones, 75% to 90% seen once. V lost 5 bases and J 4 bases, leaving 23 bases between the germline ends. Germline V gene data show CDR1 as SGHTA and CDR2 as FQGNSA. There are 17 residues in the CDR3. This sequence was found in a woman between 70 and 85 years old with acute or convalescent COVID-19. This chain uses TRBV7-2 with TRBJ1-1; TRBD1 is a possible D gene (5 bases). The sequenced sample consisted of peripheral blood. In nucleotides, the CDR3 is TGTGCCAGCAGCCCCCGGCAGGGAATACGGGTGAGCACTGAAGCTTTCTTT. Protein product: CASSPRQGIRVSTEAFF.